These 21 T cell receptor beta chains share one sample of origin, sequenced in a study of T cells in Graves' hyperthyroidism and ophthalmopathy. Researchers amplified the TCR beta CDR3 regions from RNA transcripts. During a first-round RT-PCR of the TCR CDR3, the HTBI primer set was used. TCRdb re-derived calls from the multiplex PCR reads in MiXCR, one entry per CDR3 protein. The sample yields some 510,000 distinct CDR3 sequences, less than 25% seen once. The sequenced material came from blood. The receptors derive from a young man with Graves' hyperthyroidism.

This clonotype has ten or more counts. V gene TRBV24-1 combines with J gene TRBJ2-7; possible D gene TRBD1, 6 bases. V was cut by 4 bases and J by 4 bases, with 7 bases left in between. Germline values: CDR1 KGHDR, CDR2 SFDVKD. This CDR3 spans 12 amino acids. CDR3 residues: CATSDRGYEQYF. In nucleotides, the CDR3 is TGTGCCACCAGTGACAGGGGTTACGAGCAGTACTTC.

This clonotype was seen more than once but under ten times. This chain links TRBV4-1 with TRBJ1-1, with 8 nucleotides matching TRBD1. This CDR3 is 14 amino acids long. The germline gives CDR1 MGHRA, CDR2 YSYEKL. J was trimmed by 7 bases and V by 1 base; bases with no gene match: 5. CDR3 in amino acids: CASSQVTGGVEAFF. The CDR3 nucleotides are TGCGCCAGCAGCCAAGTCACAGGGGGGGTTGAAGCTTTCTTT.

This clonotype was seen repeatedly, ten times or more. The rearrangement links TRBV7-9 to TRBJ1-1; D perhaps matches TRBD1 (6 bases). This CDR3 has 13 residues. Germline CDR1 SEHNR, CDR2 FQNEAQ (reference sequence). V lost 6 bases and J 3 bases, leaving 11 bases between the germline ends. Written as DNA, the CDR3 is TGTGCCAGCAGGGGGACACTTTACACTGAAGCTTTCTTT. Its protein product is CASRGTLYTEAFF.

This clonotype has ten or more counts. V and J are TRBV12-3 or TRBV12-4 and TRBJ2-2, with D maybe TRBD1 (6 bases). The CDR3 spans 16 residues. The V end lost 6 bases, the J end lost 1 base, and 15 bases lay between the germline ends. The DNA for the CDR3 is TGTGCCAGCAGCTTATTCGGACAGTTGAACACCGGGGAGCTGTTTTTT. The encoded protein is CASSLFGQLNTGELFF.

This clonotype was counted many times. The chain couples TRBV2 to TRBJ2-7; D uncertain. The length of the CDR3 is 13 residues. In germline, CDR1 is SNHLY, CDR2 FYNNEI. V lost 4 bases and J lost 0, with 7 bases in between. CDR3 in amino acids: CASSVDGSYEQYF. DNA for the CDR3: TGTGCCAGCAGTGTCGACGGCTCCTACGAGCAGTACTTC.

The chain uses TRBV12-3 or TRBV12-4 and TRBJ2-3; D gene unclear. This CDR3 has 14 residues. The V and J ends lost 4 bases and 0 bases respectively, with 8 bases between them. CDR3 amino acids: CASSSLASTDTQYF. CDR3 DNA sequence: TGTGCCAGCAGTTCCCTGGCCAGCACAGATACGCAGTATTTT.

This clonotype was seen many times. Here the CDR3 reads CASSIGVAGRSGNTIYF. CDR3 bases: TGTGCCAGTAGTATAGGAGTCGCAGGGCGGTCTGGAAACACCATATATTTT. The chain couples TRBV19 to TRBJ1-3, with TRBD1 as a possible D gene (5 bases). The CDR3 length is 17 residues. Per germline, CDR1 LNHDA and CDR2 SQIVND (reference sequence). Deletions cut 1 base from V and 1 base from J, with 14 bases between.

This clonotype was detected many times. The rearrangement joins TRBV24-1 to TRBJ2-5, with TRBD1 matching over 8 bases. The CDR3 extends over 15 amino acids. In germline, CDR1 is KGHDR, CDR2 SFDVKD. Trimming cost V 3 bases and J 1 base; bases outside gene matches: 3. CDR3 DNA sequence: TGTGCCACCAGTGATATAACAGGGGGCCAAGAGACCCAGTACTTC. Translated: CATSDITGGQETQYF.

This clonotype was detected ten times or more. CDR3 nucleotide sequence: TGTGCCAGCAGCCAGGGACAAACGAACACTGAAGCTTTCTTT. It specifies CASSQGQTNTEAFF. V usage is TRBV7-3 and J usage is TRBJ1-1; the D gene is possibly TRBD1 (6 bases). The V end was cut by 5 bases, the J end by 1 base, with 11 bases between. From germline, CDR1 is SGHTA and CDR2 FQGTGA. The CDR3 is made up of 14 amino acids.

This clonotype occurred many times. CDR3 protein: CASSSLRDPSYEQYF. CDR3 nucleotides: TGTGCCAGTAGTAGCCTCCGGGATCCCTCCTACGAGCAGTACTTC. The gene calls are TRBV19 and TRBJ2-7; a weak D match, TRBD2 (5 bases). Trimming removed 4 bases at V and 0 bases at J, with 13 bases between. The germline CDR1 and CDR2 sequences are LNHDA and SQIVND (reference sequence). The CDR3 is made up of 15 amino acids. The full variable domain, in which reference TRBV19 and TRBJ2-7 provide the parts outside the CDR3, is DGGITQSPKYLFRKEGQNVTLSCEQNLNHDAMYWYRQDPGQGLRLIYYSQIVNDFQKGDIAEGYSVSREKKESFPLTVTSAQKNPTAFYLCASSSLRDPSYEQYFGPGTRLTVT.

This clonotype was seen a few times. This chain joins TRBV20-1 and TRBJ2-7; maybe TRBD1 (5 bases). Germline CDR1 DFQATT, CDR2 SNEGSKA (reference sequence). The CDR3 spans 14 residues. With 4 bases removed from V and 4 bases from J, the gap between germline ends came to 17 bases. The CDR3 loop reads CSANDGDRLYEQYF. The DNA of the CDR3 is TGCAGTGCTAATGATGGCGACAGATTATACGAGCAGTACTTC.

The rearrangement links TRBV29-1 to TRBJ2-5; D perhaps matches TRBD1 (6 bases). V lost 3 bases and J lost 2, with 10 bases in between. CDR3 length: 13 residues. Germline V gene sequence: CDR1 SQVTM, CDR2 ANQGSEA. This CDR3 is CSVETGVQETQYF. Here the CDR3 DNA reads TGCAGCGTTGAGACAGGCGTACAAGAGACCCAGTACTTC.

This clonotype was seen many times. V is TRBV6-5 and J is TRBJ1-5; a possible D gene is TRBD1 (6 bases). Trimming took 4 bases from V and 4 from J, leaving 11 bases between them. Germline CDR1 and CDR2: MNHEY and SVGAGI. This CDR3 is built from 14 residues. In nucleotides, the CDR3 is TGTGCCAGCAGTTCAGGGGTCGGAAATCAGCCCCAGCATTTT. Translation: CASSSGVGNQPQHF.

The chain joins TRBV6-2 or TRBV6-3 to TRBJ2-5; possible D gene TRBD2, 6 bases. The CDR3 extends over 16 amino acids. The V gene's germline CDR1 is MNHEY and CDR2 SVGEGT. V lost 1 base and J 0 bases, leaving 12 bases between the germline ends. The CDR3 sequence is CASSYFGGGYQETQYF. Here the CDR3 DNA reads TGTGCCAGCAGTTACTTCGGGGGAGGATACCAAGAGACCCAGTACTTC.

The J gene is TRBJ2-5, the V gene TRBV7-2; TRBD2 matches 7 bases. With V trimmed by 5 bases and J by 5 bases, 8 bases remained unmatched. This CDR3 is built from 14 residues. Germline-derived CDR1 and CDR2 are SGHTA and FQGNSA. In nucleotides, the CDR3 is TGTGCCAGCAGCCCTCAGCGGGGCTTGGAGACCCAGTACTTC. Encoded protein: CASSPQRGLETQYF.

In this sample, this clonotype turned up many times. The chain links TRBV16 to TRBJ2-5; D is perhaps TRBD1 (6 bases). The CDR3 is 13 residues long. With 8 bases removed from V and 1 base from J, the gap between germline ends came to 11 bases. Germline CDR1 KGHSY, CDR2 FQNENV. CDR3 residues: CASERGIQETQYF. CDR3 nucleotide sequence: TGTGCCAGCGAGAGGGGGATCCAAGAGACCCAGTACTTC.

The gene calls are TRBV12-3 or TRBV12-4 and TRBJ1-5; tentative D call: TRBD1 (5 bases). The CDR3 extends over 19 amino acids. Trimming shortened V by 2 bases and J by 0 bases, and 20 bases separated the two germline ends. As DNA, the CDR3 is TGTGCCAGCAGTTTAAGGGTCGGGAGGGGAAGGGATAGCAATCAGCCCCAGCATTTT. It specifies CASSLRVGRGRDSNQPQHF.

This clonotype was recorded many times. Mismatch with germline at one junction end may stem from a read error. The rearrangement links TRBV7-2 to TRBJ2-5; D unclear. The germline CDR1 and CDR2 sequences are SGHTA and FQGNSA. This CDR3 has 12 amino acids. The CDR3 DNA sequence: TGCGCCAGCAGCCTACCCGGAGAGACCCAGTACTTC. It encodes CASSLPGETQYF.

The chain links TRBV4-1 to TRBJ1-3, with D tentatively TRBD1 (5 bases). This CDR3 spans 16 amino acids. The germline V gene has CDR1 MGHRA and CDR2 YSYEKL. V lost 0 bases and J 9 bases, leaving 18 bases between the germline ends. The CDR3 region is CASSQDRGGGRGTIYF. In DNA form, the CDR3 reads TGCGCCAGCAGCCAAGATCGGGGTGGGGGACGTGGCACCATATATTTT.

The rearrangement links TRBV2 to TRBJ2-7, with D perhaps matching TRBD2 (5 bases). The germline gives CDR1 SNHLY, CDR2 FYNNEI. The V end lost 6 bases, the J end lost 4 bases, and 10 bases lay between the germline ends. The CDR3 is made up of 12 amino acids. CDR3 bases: TGTGCCAGCAGCCTGGACTGGTACGAGCAGTACTTC. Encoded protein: CASSLDWYEQYF.

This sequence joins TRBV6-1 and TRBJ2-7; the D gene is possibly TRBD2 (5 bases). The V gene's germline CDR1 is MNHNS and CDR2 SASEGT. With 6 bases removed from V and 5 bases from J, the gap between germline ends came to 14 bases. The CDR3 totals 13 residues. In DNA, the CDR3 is TGTGCCAGCAGGGAGCGGTACCCAAACGAGCAGTACTTC. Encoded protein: CASRERYPNEQYF.